The 21 T cell receptor beta chains below come from one sample, sequenced in a study of spatial heterogeneity in lung cancer (dated by TCRdb to the late 2010s). Read against the paper, the sample's time point label means: sample taken at primary tumor resection. The receptor library was made with 5' RACE. Sequenced using a NextSeq 500. TCRdb reworked the public reads: Q25 trimming with fastp, MiXCR clone assembly, productive beta chains retained. Each entry is one CDR3 protein sequence, shown with its most common DNA and genes. The sample records about 38,000 distinct CDR3 sequences, around 7% of which are singletons. Roughly 28% of the sample is in the top ten clones. The sequences come from PBMCs, collected at surgery. All receptors derive from a male donor with early-stage non-small cell lung cancer.

At least ten counts were recorded for this clonotype. The chain couples TRBV15 to TRBJ1-5; no clear D. In germline, CDR1 is LNHNV, CDR2 YYDKDF (reference sequence). This CDR3 spans 12 amino acids. Trimming stripped 5 bases from V and 3 bases from J, with 5 bases between. The CDR3: CATSGYNQPQHF. The CDR3 coding sequence is TGTGCCACCAGCGGCTACAATCAGCCCCAGCATTTT.

This clonotype was recorded a few times. The chain is built from TRBV14 and TRBJ1-3; TRBD1 aligns across 9 bases. There are 15 residues in the CDR3. The ends lost 4 bases at V and 2 bases at J; junction bases unmatched: 3. Germline lookup yields CDR1 SGHDN and CDR2 FVKESK. The CDR3 nucleotides read TGTGCCAGCAGCCGTGGGACAGGGACTGGAAACACCATATATTTT. It translates to CASSRGTGTGNTIYF.

V gene TRBV20-1 combines with J gene TRBJ2-1; D is perhaps TRBD1 (5 bases). The CDR3 loop spans 12 amino acids. The V end was cut by 5 bases, the J end by 4 bases, with 9 bases between. Germline V gives CDR1 DFQATT, CDR2 SNEGSKA (reference sequence). The CDR3 is CSAPQGYNEQFF. CDR3 coding DNA: TGCAGTGCTCCTCAGGGTTACAATGAGCAGTTCTTC.

This clonotype came up a few times. The chain has TRBV3-1 and TRBJ2-5; D may correspond to TRBD1 or TRBD2 (5 bases each). The CDR3 runs to 16 residues. Germline V gene data show CDR1 as LGHDT and CDR2 as YNNKEL (reference sequence). V shed 2 bases and J shed 1 base, with 14 bases lying between them. The CDR3 DNA reads TGTGCCAGCAGCCAAAATTCCGGGACGACCCAAGAGACCCAGTACTTC. It is translated as CASSQNSGTTQETQYF.

A word on this clonotype: One end of the junction fails to match germline, which may point to a read error. The rearrangement links TRBV11-2 to TRBJ2-5, with D tentatively TRBD2 (5 bases). The CDR3 has 13 residues. Germline V gene data show CDR1 as SGHAT and CDR2 as FQNNGV. CDR3 DNA sequence: TGTGCCAGCAGATTAGCGAGAGGTGAGACCCAGTACTTC. As protein: CASRLARGETQYF. Based on the CDR3 plus reference TRBV11-2 and TRBJ2-5, the full variable domain is EAGVAQSPRYKIIEKRQSVAFWCNPISGHATLYWYQQILGQGPKLLIQFQNNGVVDDSQLPKDRFSAERLKGVDSTLKIQPAKLEDSAVYLCASRLARGETQYFGPGTRLLVL.

The chain is built from TRBV6-2 or TRBV6-3 and TRBJ1-5; D might be TRBD1 (6 bases). Germline-derived CDR1 and CDR2 are MNHEY and SVGEGT. The CDR3 spans 15 residues. The V end lost 6 bases, the J end lost 11 bases, and 23 bases lay between the germline ends. Written as DNA, the CDR3 is TGTGCCAGCAGCTGGGACAAGATAGGGACGGTGGCCCAGCATTTT. Amino acid sequence: CASSWDKIGTVAQHF.

This clonotype came up a few times. The chain is built from TRBV6-2 or TRBV6-3 and TRBJ2-7, with 9 bases identical to TRBD2. Germline-derived CDR1 and CDR2 are MNHEY and SVGEGT. The CDR3 extends over 15 amino acids. V was clipped by 2 bases and J by 0 bases; unmatched bases: 2. The CDR3 DNA is TGTGCCAGCAGTTACGGTAGCGGGAGCTCCTACGAGCAGTACGTC. This gives the protein CASSYGSGSSYEQYV.

This clonotype has a count of ten or more. J is TRBJ2-5 and V is TRBV7-3; perhaps TRBD2 as D (5 bases). Germline V gene lookup returns CDR1 SGHTA and CDR2 FQGTGA. The CDR3 runs 15 residues. The V and J ends lost 2 bases and 5 bases respectively, with 15 bases between them. The DNA of the CDR3 is TGTGCCAGCAGCTTAGTGAGTCTCGGGATGGAGACCCAGTACTTC. Its protein is CASSLVSLGMETQYF.

This clonotype turned up a few times. J is TRBJ2-5 and V is TRBV20-1; TRBD2 aligns across 11 bases. This CDR3 has 14 amino acids. V lost 6 bases, J lost 4 bases, and 7 bases stayed unmatched. CDR1 and CDR2 from the germline V gene are DFQATT and SNEGSKA (reference sequence). Here the CDR3 reads CSANSGGALETQYF. The CDR3, as DNA: TGCAGTGCCAATAGCGGGGGGGCCCTAGAGACCCAGTACTTC.

This clonotype was observed many times. J is TRBJ1-3 and V is TRBV27; no reliable D call. Deletions cut 4 bases from V and 3 bases from J, with 4 bases between. The CDR3 is made up of 12 amino acids. Germline V CDR1 and CDR2: MNHEY, SMNVEV (reference sequence). In DNA form, the CDR3 reads TGTGCCAGCAGTTCAGGTGGAAACACCATATATTTT. It yields the protein CASSSGGNTIYF.

This chain uses TRBV12-3 or TRBV12-4 with TRBJ2-1; the match to TRBD2 covers 8 bases. CDR3 length: 16 amino acids. With 3 bases clipped from V and 7 bases from J, the junction kept 11 bases outside the gene matches. CDR3 region: CASSLGGGLLRNEQFF. DNA of the CDR3: TGTGCCAGCAGTTTGGGCGGGGGGTTACTTAGGAATGAGCAGTTCTTC.

This clonotype has at least ten counts. V and J are TRBV20-1 and TRBJ2-7, with a possible D match to TRBD1 (5 bases). CDR3 length: 13 amino acids. Trimming took off 3 bases at V and 0 bases at J, with 9 bases between the two ends. The V gene's germline CDR1 is DFQATT and CDR2 SNEGSKA (reference sequence). The CDR3 region is CSARTESSYEQYF. The CDR3, as DNA: TGCAGTGCTAGGACAGAAAGCTCCTACGAGCAGTACTTC.

This clonotype was counted many times. This chain uses TRBV3-2 with TRBJ2-5. TRBV3-2 is a listed pseudogene. CDR3 size: 13 residues. Here the CDR3 DNA reads TGTGCCAGCAGCCAAGAGGTGGGGGAGACCCAGTACTTC. As protein: CASSQEVGETQYF.

This clonotype was observed at least ten times. The chain has TRBV20-1 and TRBJ2-1; D remains ambiguous. The CDR3 is 13 amino acids. The ends were cut back, 5 bases at V and 8 bases at J, with 16 bases in the middle. Germline V gives CDR1 DFQATT, CDR2 SNEGSKA (reference sequence). The chain's CDR3 is CSAPPPGRYEQFF. CDR3 nucleotide sequence: TGCAGTGCTCCACCCCCAGGCCGGTATGAGCAGTTCTTC.

This clonotype has a count of ten or more. This sequence joins TRBV29-1 and TRBJ1-1; a possible D gene is TRBD1 (5 bases). The CDR3 is 13 amino acids. Deletions cut 4 bases from V and 5 bases from J, with 14 bases between. In germline, CDR1 is SQVTM, CDR2 ANQGSEA. The CDR3 DNA is TGCAGCGTTGGAGTCCCGGGGGGTACTGAAGCTTTCTTT. Encoded protein: CSVGVPGGTEAFF.

This clonotype was observed at least ten times. The rearrangement links TRBV10-3 to TRBJ1-1, with a tentative D call TRBD1 (5 bases). The CDR3 consists of 14 residues. The V gene lost 2 bases and the J gene lost 0 bases, with 7 bases spanning the gap. The germline V gene encodes CDR1 ENHRY and CDR2 SYGVKD. The CDR3 protein is CAISEGALNTEAFF. The CDR3 nucleotides are TGTGCCATCAGTGAGGGGGCTCTGAACACTGAAGCTTTCTTT.

This clonotype occurred many times. This sequence joins TRBV23-1 and TRBJ2-1, with TRBD1 as a possible D gene (6 bases). Being an ORF, TRBV23-1 has a function that is uncertain. The CDR3 loop spans 17 amino acids. With 0 bases removed from V and 6 bases from J, the gap between germline ends came to 18 bases. CDR3 sequence (DNA): TGCGCCAGCAGTCAATCCCCCATTGACAGGAGTTGCAATGAGCAGTTCTTC. Translated: CASSQSPIDRSCNEQFF.

Worth noting for this clonotype: A much bigger clone sits one base away, suggesting this may be a read error. In this CDR3 the conserved last residue, phenylalanine or tryptophan, is missing, so a read error is likely. The chain couples TRBV7-2 to TRBJ2-1, with unresolved D. In germline, CDR1 is SGHTA, CDR2 FQGNSA. The CDR3 totals 13 residues. V was clipped by 4 bases and J by 5 bases, with 9 bases between them. CDR3 in amino acids: CASSSSRDNEQFS. The CDR3 bases are TGTGCCAGCAGCTCCTCTAGGGACAATGAGCAGTTCTCC.

This clonotype was observed a handful of times. The chain joins TRBV20-1 to TRBJ2-1; maybe TRBD2 (5 bases). V shed 6 bases and J shed 9 bases, with 15 bases lying between them. Germline V lookup: CDR1 DFQATT, CDR2 SNEGSKA (reference sequence). The CDR3 totals 12 residues. CDR3 amino acids: CSAPIVSGEQFF. CDR3 coding DNA: TGCAGTGCGCCTATTGTGAGCGGTGAGCAGTTCTTC.

Many counts were recorded for this clonotype. The V gene is TRBV29-1, the J gene TRBJ2-4; 8 bases fit TRBD1. Trimming at V came to 3 bases and at J to 6 bases, leaving 13 bases not matched to a gene. CDR3 length: 16 residues. Germline CDR1 is SQVTM and CDR2 is ANQGSEA. The CDR3 spells CSVDPGAGGASNIQYF. The DNA for the CDR3 is TGCAGCGTTGATCCGGGGGCAGGGGGCGCCTCAAACATTCAGTACTTC.

This chain links TRBV3-1 with TRBJ2-5; 11 bases are a match to TRBD2. Trimming at V came to 3 bases and at J to 1 base, leaving 7 bases not matched to a gene. This CDR3 spans 17 amino acids. Germline loops: CDR1 LGHDT, CDR2 YNNKEL (reference sequence). The CDR3 DNA reads as TGTGCCAGCAGCCATCTACAAGGACTAGCGGGCCAAGAGACCCAGTACTTC. Protein: CASSHLQGLAGQETQYF.